The T cell receptor (beta chain) under discussion was sequenced for a study of T cell responses to AZD1222 COVID-19 vaccine. The CDR3 has 11 residues. V gave up 5 bases and J gave up 2 bases, with 7 bases separating them. The V gene's germline CDR1 is GTSNPN and CDR2 SVGIG (reference sequence). Here immunoSEQ multiplex PCR was the method, and the copy in TCRdb shows in-frame clones only, minus some. The sample comprises about 120,000 clones, around 90% of which are singletons, and about 5.2% rests with the top ten. V usage is TRBV30 and J usage is TRBJ2-7, with no clear D. This sample comprised peripheral blood, obtained on day 0 of AZD1222 vaccination. This TCR was recovered from an adult in good health. The CDR3 sequence: CAWGVAYEQYF. The CDR3 DNA is TGTGCCTGGGGGGTGGCCTACGAGCAGTACTTC.